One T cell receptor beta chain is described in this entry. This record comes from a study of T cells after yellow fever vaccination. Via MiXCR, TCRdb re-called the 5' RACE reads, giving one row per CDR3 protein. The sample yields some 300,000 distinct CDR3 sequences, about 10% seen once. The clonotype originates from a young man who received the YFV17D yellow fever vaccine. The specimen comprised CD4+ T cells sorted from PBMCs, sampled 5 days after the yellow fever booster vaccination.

For the CDR3, the DNA is TGTGCCAGCAGCCAAAGGGACGGGGGGAACACAGATACGCAGTATTTT. Encoded protein: CASSQRDGGNTDTQYF. This chain joins TRBV4-2 and TRBJ2-3, with TRBD2 matching 7 bases. Losses at the gene ends were 2 bases for V and 2 bases for J; bases not matched to a gene: 7. The CDR3 runs 16 residues. The V gene's germline CDR1 is LGHNA and CDR2 YNFKEQ.